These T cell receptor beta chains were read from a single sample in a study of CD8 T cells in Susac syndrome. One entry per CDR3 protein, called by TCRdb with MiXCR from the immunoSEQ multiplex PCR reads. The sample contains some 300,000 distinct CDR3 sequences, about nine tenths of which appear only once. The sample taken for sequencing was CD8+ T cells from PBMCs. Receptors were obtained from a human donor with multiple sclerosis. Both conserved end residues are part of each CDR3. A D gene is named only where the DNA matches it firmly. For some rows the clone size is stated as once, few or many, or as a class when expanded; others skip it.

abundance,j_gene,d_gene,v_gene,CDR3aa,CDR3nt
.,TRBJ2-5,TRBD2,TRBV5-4,CASSLLGSGGALETQYF,TGTGCCAGCAGCTTGTTAGGTAGCGGGGGGGCTTTAGAGACCCAGTACTTC
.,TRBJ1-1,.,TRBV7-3,CASSLQAGSAEAFF,TGTGCCAGCAGCTTACAGGCTGGGTCAGCTGAAGCTTTCTTT
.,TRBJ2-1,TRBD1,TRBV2,CASPMYGTGGLNEQFF,TGTGCCAGCCCAATGTACGGGACAGGGGGTCTCAATGAGCAGTTCTTC
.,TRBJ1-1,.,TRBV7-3,CASSPGGSTEAFF,TGTGCCAGCAGCCCGGGGGGCTCGACTGAAGCTTTCTTT
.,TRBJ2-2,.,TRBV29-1,CSVLWGTGELFF,TGCAGCGTTCTATGGGGGACCGGGGAGCTGTTTTTT
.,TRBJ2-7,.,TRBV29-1,CSVRGRGSYEQYF,TGCAGCGTGCGGGGTCGGGGCTCCTACGAGCAGTACTTC
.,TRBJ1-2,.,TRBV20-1,CSARDNRDGGYTF,TGCAGTGCTAGAGATAACAGGGACGGTGGCTACACCTTC
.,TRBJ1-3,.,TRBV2,CASSEYKGNTIYF,TGTGCCAGCAGTGAATATAAGGGAAACACCATATATTTT
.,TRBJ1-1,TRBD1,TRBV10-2,CASTPRTGSITEAFF,TGCGCCAGCACCCCCAGGACAGGGTCAATTACTGAAGCTTTCTTT
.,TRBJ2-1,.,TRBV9,CASSVESGGSSYNEQFF,TGTGCCAGCAGCGTAGAGAGTGGGGGTAGCTCCTACAATGAGCAGTTCTTC
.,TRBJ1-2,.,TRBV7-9,CASSLDGGVWGYTF,TGTGCCAGCAGCTTAGATGGGGGAGTTTGGGGCTACACCTTC
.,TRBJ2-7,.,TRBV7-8,CASSSRQPEPYEQYF,TGTGCCAGCAGCTCCAGGCAGCCTGAGCCCTACGAGCAGTACTTC
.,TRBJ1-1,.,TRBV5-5,CASSLDDGDTEAFF,TGTGCCAGCAGCTTGGACGATGGGGACACTGAAGCTTTCTTT
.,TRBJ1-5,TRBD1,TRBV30,CAWSGDRDQPQHF,TGTGCCTGGAGTGGAGACAGGGATCAGCCCCAGCATTTT
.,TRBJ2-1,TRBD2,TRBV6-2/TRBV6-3,CASSYQDGLVRHEQFF,TGTGCCAGCAGTTACCAGGACGGACTAGTGCGACATGAGCAGTTCTTC
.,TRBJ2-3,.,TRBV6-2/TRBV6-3,CASSYRSPEPDTQYF,TGTGCCAGCAGTTACCGCTCTCCTGAGCCAGATACGCAGTATTTT
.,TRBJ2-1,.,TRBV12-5,CASGPPSGNEQFF,TGTGCTAGTGGTCCCCCCTCTGGAAATGAGCAGTTCTTC
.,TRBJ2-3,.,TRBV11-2,CASSRGLLDTQYF,TGTGCCAGCAGCCGGGGACTCTTAGATACGCAGTATTTT
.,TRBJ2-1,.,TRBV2,CAWRVAGNEQFF,TGTGCCTGGCGGGTCGCTGGGAATGAGCAGTTCTTC
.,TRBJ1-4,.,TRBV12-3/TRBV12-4,CASSLNSATNEKLFF,TGTGCCAGCAGTTTAAATTCCGCAACTAATGAAAAACTGTTTTTT
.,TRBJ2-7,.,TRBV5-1,CASSLEGRNFEQYF,TGCGCCAGCAGCTTGGAGGGCCGGAATTTCGAGCAGTACTTC
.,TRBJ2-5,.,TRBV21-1,CASSALQGLGETQYF,TGTGCCAGCAGCGCCCTACAGGGGCTGGGGGAGACCCAGTACTTC
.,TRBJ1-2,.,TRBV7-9,CAIPQGPLSYTF,TGTGCCATCCCGCAGGGGCCTTTAAGCTACACCTTC
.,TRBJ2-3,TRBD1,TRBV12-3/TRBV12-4,CASSLGQGIDAQYF,TGTGCCAGCAGTTTAGGACAGGGGATAGATGCGCAGTATTTT
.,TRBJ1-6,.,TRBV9,CASSPTGDPDSPLHF,TGTGCCAGCAGCCCTACGGGGGACCCAGATTCACCCCTCCACTTT
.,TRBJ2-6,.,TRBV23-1,CASSQYRGIVRLGISGANVLTF,TGCGCCAGCAGTCAATACCGGGGAATTGTTAGACTGGGGATCTCTGGGGCCAACGTCCTGACTTTC
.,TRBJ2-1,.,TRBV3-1,CASSQDDEGGRNEQFF,TGTGCCAGCAGCCAAGATGATGAGGGGGGCCGGAATGAGCAGTTCTTC
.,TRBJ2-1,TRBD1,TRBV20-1,CSARDRDRAYNEQFF,TGCAGTGCTAGGGACCGGGACAGGGCCTACAATGAGCAGTTCTTC
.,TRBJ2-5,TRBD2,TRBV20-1,CSADLAGVLQETQYF,TGCAGTGCTGATCTAGCGGGGGTGCTCCAAGAGACCCAGTACTTC
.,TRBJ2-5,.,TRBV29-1,CSVAKRGQPKETQYF,TGCAGCGTTGCGAAACGGGGTCAGCCAAAAGAGACCCAGTACTTC
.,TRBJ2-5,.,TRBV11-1,CASSIWKETQYF,TGTGCCAGCAGCATTTGGAAGGAGACCCAGTACTTC
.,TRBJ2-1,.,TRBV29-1,CSVGGSSYNEQFF,TGCAGCGTTGGCGGCAGCTCCTACAATGAGCAGTTCTTC
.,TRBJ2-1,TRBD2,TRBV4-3,CASSQDQGLAGGGSYNEQFF,TGCGCCAGCAGCCAAGATCAAGGACTAGCGGGAGGGGGGTCCTACAATGAGCAGTTCTTC
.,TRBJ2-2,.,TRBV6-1,CASSEGDWYTGELFF,TGTGCCAGCAGTGAGGGGGATTGGTACACCGGGGAGCTGTTTTTT
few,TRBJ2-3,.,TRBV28,CASSFQGDTQYF,TGTGCCAGCAGTTTTCAGGGTGATACGCAGTATTTT
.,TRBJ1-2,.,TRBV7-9,CASTQYIRDGYTF,TGTGCCAGCACCCAATATATCAGGGATGGCTACACCTTC
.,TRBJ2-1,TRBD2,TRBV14,CASSPPAGLAVNEQFF,TGTGCCAGCAGCCCACCTGCGGGACTAGCAGTCAATGAGCAGTTCTTC
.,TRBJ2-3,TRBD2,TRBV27,CASSLSASGTATDTQYF,TGTGCCAGCAGCCTATCCGCTAGCGGGACGGCCACAGATACGCAGTATTTT